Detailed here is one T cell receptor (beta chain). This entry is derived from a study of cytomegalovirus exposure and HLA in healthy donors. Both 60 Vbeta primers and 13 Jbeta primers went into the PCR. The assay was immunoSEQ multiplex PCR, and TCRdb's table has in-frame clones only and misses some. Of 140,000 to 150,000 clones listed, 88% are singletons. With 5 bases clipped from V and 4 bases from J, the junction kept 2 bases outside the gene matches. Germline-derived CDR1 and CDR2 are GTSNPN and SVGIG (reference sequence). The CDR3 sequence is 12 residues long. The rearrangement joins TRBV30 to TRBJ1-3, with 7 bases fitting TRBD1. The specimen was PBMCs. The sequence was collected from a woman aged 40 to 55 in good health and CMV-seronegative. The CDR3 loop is CAWGTAGNTIYF. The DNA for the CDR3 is TGTGCCTGGGGGACAGCCGGAAACACCATATATTTT.